What follows are 11 T cell receptor beta chains derived from one specimen sequenced in a study of persistence of HIV-infected CD4 T cells. The immunoSEQ assay was version 4, run in survey mode. Some clones are missing from TCRdb's copy, which holds only in-frame ones; the method was immunoSEQ multiplex PCR. The sample carries under 20,000 clones, about 60% recorded once. For these receptors, no antigen is known. An overlapping HIV-1 Gag peptide pool stimulated these cells at 0.95 to 1 ug/peptide/mL. Sorting of responding CD4+ T cells relied on upregulated CD40 ligand together with CD69. This sample comprised CD4+ T cells sorted from PBMCs after roughly 19-hour stimulation, obtained from a patient who received antiretroviral therapy. The receptors here all came from an adult woman with HIV who was CMV-seropositive.

In its sample, this clone was seen a few times. This chain uses TRBV5-1 with TRBJ2-7; the D is unclear. The CDR3 sequence is 15 residues long. V lost 0 bases, J lost 2 bases, and 12 bases lay in between. Germline V gene sequence: CDR1 SGHRS, CDR2 YFSETQ. CDR3 in DNA: TGCGCCAGCAGCTTGGAGGCAGGTCTTACCTACGAGCAGTACTTC. Its protein is CASSLEAGLTYEQYF.

The gene calls are TRBV7-2 and TRBJ2-3; 10 nucleotides align to TRBD2. Germline V CDR1 and CDR2: SGHTA, FQGNSA. The CDR3 is 16 residues long. J gave up 3 bases and V 6 bases, and 9 bases lay outside the gene matches. CDR3 coding DNA: TGTGCCAGCAGTACAAGCGGGGGGGCAAGGACAGATACGCAGTATTTT. As protein: CASSTSGGARTDTQYF.

The chain recombines TRBV9 with TRBJ2-7; 8 bases fit TRBD2. Germline CDR1 and CDR2: SGDLS and YYNGEE. The junction had 2 bases not matched to a gene; V was cut back by 0 bases and J by 0 bases. The CDR3 is made up of 15 amino acids. The CDR3, as DNA: TGTGCCAGCAGCGTAGCGGGGGGGAGCTCCTACGAGCAGTACTTC. Amino acids: CASSVAGGSSYEQYF.

This clone has a single count. The chain recombines TRBV24-1 with TRBJ2-1; D is uncertain. Germline V CDR1 and CDR2: KGHDR, SFDVKD. This CDR3 contains 15 residues. V was trimmed by 3 bases and J by 6 bases, leaving 14 bases between them. CDR3 DNA: TGTGCCACCAGTGATCCTTCCTCGGCCATCAATGAGCAGTTCTTC. Its protein is CATSDPSSAINEQFF.

This rearrangement joins TRBV6-5 to TRBJ2-5, with D perhaps matching TRBD2 (5 bases). CDR3 length: 13 amino acids. Germline V gives CDR1 MNHEY, CDR2 SVGAGI. Trimming pared 9 bases from V and 5 bases from J, leaving 16 bases between. The CDR3 coding sequence is TGTGCCAGGGCCTCGGGGTTAGCCGAGACCCAGTACTTC. This encodes CARASGLAETQYF.

The CDR3 coding sequence is TGTGCCAGCAGCTTACCGGGACGGCTGAACACCGGGGAGCTGTTTTTT. This gives the protein CASSLPGRLNTGELFF. The gene calls are TRBV7-3 and TRBJ2-2; D may be TRBD1 or TRBD2 (5 bases each). CDR3 size: 16 residues. The V gene lost 2 bases and the J gene lost 1 base, with 11 bases spanning the gap. Germline values: CDR1 SGHTA, CDR2 FQGTGA.

There are a few counts of this clone. The chain couples TRBV24-1 to TRBJ2-1; perhaps TRBD2 as D (6 bases). Trimming removed 4 bases at V and 3 bases at J, with 12 bases between. CDR3 size: 15 residues. Germline V CDR1 and CDR2: KGHDR, SFDVKD. CDR3 sequence (DNA): TGTGCCACCAGTGAATCTGGAGCGGGCTACAATGAGCAGTTCTTC. Protein: CATSESGAGYNEQFF.

The DNA for the CDR3 is TGTGCCACCAGTGACCCTATACTGACAGGGAATACTTTCTTT. This encodes CATSDPILTGNTFF. The rearrangement joins TRBV24-1 to TRBJ1-1, with 7 bases that match TRBD1. V lost 4 bases, J lost 12 bases, and 13 bases stayed unmatched. Germline CDR1 KGHDR, CDR2 SFDVKD. CDR3 length: 14 amino acids.

The chain recombines TRBV5-1 with TRBJ1-1; a possible D gene is TRBD1 (5 bases). The V gene's germline CDR1 is SGHRS and CDR2 YFSETQ. V gave up 4 bases and J gave up 2 bases, with 12 bases separating them. The CDR3 loop spans 14 amino acids. CDR3 protein: CASSPTVLNTEAFF. The DNA for the CDR3 is TGCGCCAGCAGCCCGACAGTCCTTAACACTGAAGCTTTCTTT.

This clone was picked up a small number of times. This rearrangement joins TRBV7-9 to TRBJ1-5; D gene ambiguous. Germline V gene lookup returns CDR1 SEHNR and CDR2 FQNEAQ (reference sequence). CDR3 size: 13 residues. Trimming took off 5 bases at V and 7 bases at J, with 12 bases between the two ends. CDR3 sequence (DNA): TGTGCCAGCAGCGTACAGTACGGGCAGCCCCAGCATTTT. It translates to CASSVQYGQPQHF.

A single count supports this clone. This chain connects TRBV25-1 to TRBJ1-3, with D perhaps TRBD1 (5 bases). CDR3 length: 17 residues. The V gene's germline CDR1 is MGHDK and CDR2 SYGVNS. V lost 4 bases to trimming and J lost 3 bases, with 19 bases between them. The CDR3 coding sequence is TGTGCCAGCAGTGCTCCTCCACTGGGGGTCTATGGAAACACCATATATTTT. Translated: CASSAPPLGVYGNTIYF.